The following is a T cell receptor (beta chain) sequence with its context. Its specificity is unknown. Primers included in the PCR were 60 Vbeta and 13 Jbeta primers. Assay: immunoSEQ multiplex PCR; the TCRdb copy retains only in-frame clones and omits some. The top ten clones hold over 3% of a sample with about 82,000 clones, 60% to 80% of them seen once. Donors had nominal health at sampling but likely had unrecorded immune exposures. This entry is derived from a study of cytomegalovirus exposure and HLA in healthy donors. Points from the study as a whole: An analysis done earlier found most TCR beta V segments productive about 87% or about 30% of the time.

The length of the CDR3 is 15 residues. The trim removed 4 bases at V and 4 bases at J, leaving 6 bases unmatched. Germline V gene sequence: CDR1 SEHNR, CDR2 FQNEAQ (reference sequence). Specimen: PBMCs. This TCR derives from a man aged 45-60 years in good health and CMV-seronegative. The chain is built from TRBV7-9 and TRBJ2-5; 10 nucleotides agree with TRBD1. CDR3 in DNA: TGTGCCAGCAGCTCCGGACAGGGGGGGAGAGAGACCCAGTACTTC. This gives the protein CASSSGQGGRETQYF. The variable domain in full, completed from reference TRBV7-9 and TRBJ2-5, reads DTGVSQNPRHKITKRGQNVTFRCDPISEHNRLYWYRQTLGQGPEFLTYFQNEAQLEKSRLLSDRFSAERPKGSFSTLEIQRTEQGDSAMYLCASSSGQGGRETQYFGPGTRLLVL.